This entry is about one T cell receptor beta chain. Its antigen is currently unknown. Just one base apart from a much larger clone, this may be a read error. The record originates from a study of T cells after yellow fever vaccination. Whole-study context: Those fractions that held only low numbers of cells were prepared using the SMART-Seq v4 Ultra Low Input RNA kit. Study observations and caveats: FACS-sorted repertoires could contain abundant clonotypes contaminating from the bulk population. Reappearance after the booster was observed for most primary-vaccination clones (96% CD4, around 90% CD8).

The CDR3 spans 14 residues. Trimming took off 6 bases at V and 9 bases at J, with 15 bases between the two ends. The V gene's germline CDR1 is MNHEY and CDR2 SVGAGI. UMIs were added to TCR cDNA along with a universal primer site when it was made by 5'RACE template switching. TCRdb redid the calling of the 5' RACE reads with MiXCR, one entry per CDR3 protein. Among 300,000 or so distinct CDR3 sequences listed, approximately 8% were seen once. Specimen: CD4+ T cells sorted from PBMCs, collected 5 days after the yellow fever booster vaccination. V usage is TRBV6-5 and J usage is TRBJ1-6; D is perhaps TRBD1 (6 bases). This clonotype originated in a man aged 18 to 35 who received the YFV17D yellow fever vaccine. CDR3 DNA sequence: TGTGCCAGCAGCCGTTCGTGGGGGCTTTCACCCCTCCACTTT. Its translation: CASSRSWGLSPLHF.